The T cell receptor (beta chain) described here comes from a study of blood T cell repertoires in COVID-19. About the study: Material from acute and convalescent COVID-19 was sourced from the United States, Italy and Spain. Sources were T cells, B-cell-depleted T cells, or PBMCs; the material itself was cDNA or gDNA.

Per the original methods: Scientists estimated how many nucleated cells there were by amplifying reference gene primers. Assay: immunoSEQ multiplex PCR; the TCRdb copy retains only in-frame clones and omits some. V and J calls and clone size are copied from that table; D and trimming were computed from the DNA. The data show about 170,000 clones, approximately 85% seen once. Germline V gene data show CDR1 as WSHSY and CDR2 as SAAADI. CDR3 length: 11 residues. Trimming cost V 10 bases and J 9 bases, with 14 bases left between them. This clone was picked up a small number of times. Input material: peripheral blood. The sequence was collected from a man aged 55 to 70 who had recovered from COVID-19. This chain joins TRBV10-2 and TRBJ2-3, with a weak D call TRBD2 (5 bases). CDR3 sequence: CATDRDGTQYF. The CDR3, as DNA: TGCGCCACCGACCGGGATGGGACGCAGTATTTT.